This TCR beta chain was found in a study of shared clonotypes between healthy human individuals. This clone was detected once. Some clones are missing from TCRdb's copy, which holds only in-frame ones; the method was immunoSEQ multiplex PCR. Here the sample spans over 2 million clones, around 92% being singletons. Germline assignment: CDR1 LGHNA and CDR2 YNFKEQ. The CDR3 runs to 19 residues. V gave up 1 base and J gave up 5 bases; unmatched junction bases: 11. This TCR was sampled from a man aged 18 to 29 in good health. Some clones in this sample may be carry-over from other donors' samples. The V and J genes are TRBV4-2 and TRBJ2-1; 13 nucleotides align to TRBD2. The sample consisted of naive CD4+ T cells from PBMCs. Subset: CD45RA+ positively selected. The CDR3 sequence is CASSQVEPPGLAGHNEQFF. The CDR3 DNA reads TGTGCCAGCAGCCAAGTGGAGCCTCCGGGACTAGCGGGACACAATGAGCAGTTCTTC.